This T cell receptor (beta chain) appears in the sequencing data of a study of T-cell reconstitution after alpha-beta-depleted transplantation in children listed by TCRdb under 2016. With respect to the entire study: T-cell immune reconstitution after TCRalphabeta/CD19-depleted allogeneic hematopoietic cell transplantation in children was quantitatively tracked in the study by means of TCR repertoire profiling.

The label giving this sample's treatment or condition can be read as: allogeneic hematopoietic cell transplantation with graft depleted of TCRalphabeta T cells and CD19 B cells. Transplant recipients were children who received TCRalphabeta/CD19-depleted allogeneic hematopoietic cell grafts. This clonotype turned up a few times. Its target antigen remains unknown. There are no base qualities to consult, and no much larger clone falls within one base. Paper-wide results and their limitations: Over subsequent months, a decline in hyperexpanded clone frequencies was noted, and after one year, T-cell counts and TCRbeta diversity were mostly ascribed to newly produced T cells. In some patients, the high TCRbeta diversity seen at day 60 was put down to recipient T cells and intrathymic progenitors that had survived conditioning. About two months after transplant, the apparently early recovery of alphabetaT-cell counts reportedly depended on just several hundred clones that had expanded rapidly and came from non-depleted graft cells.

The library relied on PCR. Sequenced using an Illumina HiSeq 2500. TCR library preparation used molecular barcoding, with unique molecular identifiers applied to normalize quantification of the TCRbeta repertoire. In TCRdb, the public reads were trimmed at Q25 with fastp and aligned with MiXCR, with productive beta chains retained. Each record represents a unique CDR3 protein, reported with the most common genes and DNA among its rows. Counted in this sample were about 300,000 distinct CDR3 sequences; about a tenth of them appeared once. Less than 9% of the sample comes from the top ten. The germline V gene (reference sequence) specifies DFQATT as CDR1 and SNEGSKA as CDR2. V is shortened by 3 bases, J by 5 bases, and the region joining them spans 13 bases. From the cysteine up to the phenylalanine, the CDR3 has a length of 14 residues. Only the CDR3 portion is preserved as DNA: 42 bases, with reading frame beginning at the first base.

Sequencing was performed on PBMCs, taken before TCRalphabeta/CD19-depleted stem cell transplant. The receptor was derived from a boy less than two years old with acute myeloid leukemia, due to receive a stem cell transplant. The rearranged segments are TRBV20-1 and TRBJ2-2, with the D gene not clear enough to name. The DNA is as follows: TGCAGTGCTAGGGCCGTACTTCTGACCGGGGAGCTGTTTTTT. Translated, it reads CSARAVLLTGELFF.